This T cell receptor beta chain stems from a study of T cells in Graves' hyperthyroidism and ophthalmopathy. About the study: Peripheral blood samples were taken at initial diagnosis, prior to any treatment.

This clonotype was detected many times. TCR beta CDR3 regions were amplified from RNA transcripts. Primed by the HTBI set, a first-round RT-PCR was run on the TCR CDR3. MiXCR was run by TCRdb on the multiplex PCR reads, yielding one entry per CDR3 protein. This sample yields under 350,000 distinct CDR3 sequences, of which roughly an eighth are seen a single time; about a third belongs to the top ten. V lost 4 bases and J 7 bases, leaving 10 bases between the germline ends. This CDR3 is 12 amino acids long. Germline CDR1 is KGHSH and CDR2 is LQKENI. This sequence originates from a woman in her 40s with Graves' ophthalmopathy. Material: blood. The chain has TRBV18 and TRBJ1-1; perhaps TRBD1 as D (5 bases). The CDR3 nucleotides are TGTGCCAGCTCACTCGCCAGGGATGAAGCTTTCTTT. This translates into CASSLARDEAFF.